This TCR beta chain was sequenced during a study of lymphopenia after photon versus proton radiotherapy. Findings and limits, study-wide: Only patients who died were analyzed for survival; proton advantage is unproven. Photon-treated patients lost naive T cells and TCR diversity; proton-treated stayed stable. Oligoclonal CD8+ Temra expansion after nadir drove photon patients' diversity drop.

The germline CDR1 and CDR2 sequences are WNHNN and SYGVQD (reference sequence). This CDR3 comprises 14 residues. Trimming took off 3 bases at V and 4 bases at J, with 10 bases between the two ends. Concerning this clone itself: The antigen remains undetermined.

Profiled with immunoSEQ multiplex PCR; TCRdb holds only in-frame clones, not every one. The sample lists tens of thousands of clones; roughly nine tenths were seen once. This sequence joins TRBV10-1 and TRBJ1-5; no firm D call. The source was peripheral blood, collected from a patient treated with photon-based radiotherapy. This receptor was obtained from a woman aged 45-65 years with cholangiocarcinoma. The CDR3 reads CASSDAGNNQPQHF. The CDR3 DNA is TGCGCCAGCAGTGATGCCGGGAATAATCAGCCCCAGCATTTT.